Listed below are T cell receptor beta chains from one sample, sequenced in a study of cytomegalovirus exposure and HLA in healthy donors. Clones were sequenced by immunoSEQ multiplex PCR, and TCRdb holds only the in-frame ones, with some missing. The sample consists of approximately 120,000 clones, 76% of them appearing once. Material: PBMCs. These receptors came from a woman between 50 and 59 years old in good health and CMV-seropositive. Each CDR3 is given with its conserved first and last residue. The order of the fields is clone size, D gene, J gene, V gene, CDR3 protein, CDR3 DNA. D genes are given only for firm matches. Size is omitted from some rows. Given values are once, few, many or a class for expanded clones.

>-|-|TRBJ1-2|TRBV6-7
CASSYGDYGYPF
TGTGCCAGCAGTTACGGGGACTATGGCTACCCCTTC
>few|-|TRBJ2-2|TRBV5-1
CASSLVLVGGELFF
TGCGCCAGCAGCTTGGTACTAGTCGGCGGGGAGCTGTTTTTT
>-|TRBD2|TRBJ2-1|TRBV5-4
CASSQDYGGGSYNEQFF
TGTGCCAGCAGCCAAGATTACGGGGGGGGCTCCTACAATGAGCAGTTCTTC
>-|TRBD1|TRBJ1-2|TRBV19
CASSIQGAIYGYTF
TGTGCCAGTAGTATCCAGGGGGCTATCTATGGCTACACCTTC
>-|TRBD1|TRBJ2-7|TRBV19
CASSLTRTGLYEQYF
TGTGCCAGTAGTTTAACCAGGACAGGGCTCTACGAGCAGTACTTC
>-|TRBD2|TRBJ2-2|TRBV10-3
CAISGLAGNTGELFF
TGTGCCATCAGCGGACTAGCGGGTAACACCGGGGAGCTGTTTTTT
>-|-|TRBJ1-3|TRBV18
CASSQTEVGNTIYF
TGTGCCAGCTCCCAGACAGAGGTCGGAAACACCATATATTTT
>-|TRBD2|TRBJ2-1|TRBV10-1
CASWETGLAGPYNEQFF
TGCGCCAGCTGGGAAACCGGACTAGCGGGGCCTTACAATGAGCAGTTCTTC
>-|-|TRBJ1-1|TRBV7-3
CASSFGMNTEAFF
TGTGCCAGCAGCTTCGGTATGAACACTGAAGCTTTCTTT
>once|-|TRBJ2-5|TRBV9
CASSVGGGGETQYF
TGTGCCAGCAGCGTTGGGGGGGGCGGAGAGACCCAGTACTTC
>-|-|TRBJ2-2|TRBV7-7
CASSLGGTGELFF
TGTGCCAGCAGCTTAGGCGGGACCGGGGAGCTGTTTTTT
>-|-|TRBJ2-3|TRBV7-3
CASSPTGGTDTQYF
TGTGCCAGCAGCCCCACGGGTGGCACAGATACGCAGTATTTT